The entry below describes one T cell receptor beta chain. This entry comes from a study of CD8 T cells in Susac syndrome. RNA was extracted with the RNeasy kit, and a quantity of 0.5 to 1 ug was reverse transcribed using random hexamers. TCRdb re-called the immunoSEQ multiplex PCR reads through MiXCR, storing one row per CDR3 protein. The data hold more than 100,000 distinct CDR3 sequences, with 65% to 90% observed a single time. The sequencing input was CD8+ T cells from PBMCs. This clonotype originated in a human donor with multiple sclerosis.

The CDR3 is CATSRDSTRGTEAFF. CDR3 nucleotide sequence: TGTGCCACCAGCAGAGATTCGACGAGGGGCACTGAAGCTTTCTTT. The V call is TRBV15, the J call TRBJ1-1, with D maybe TRBD1 (5 bases). V shed 0 bases and J shed 4 bases, with 12 bases lying between them. This CDR3 has 15 residues. From germline, CDR1 is LNHNV and CDR2 YYDKDF (reference sequence). The full variable domain, with the rest looked up from reference TRBV15 and TRBJ1-1, is DAMVIQNPRYQVTQFGKPVTLSCSQTLNHNVMYWYQQKSSQAPKLLFHYYDKDFNNEADTPDNFQSRRPNTSFCFLDIRSPGLGDTAMYLCATSRDSTRGTEAFFGQGTRLTVV.